This section outlines one T cell receptor (beta chain) sequence together with its context. As yet, its antigen is unknown. At one end, the junction sequence differs from germline, possibly due to a read error. Naive CD8 library inputs spanned 20,000 to 1,000,000 sorted cells and 10%, 30% or 50% RNA. TCRdb ran MiXCR on the PCR reads and lists one entry per CDR3 protein. The sample has around 460,000 distinct CDR3 sequences, roughly 25% seen once. This CDR3 comprises 14 residues. CDR1 MDHEN and CDR2 SYDVKM come from the germline V gene. The data were obtained in a study of molecular identifiers for immune sequencing clone quantification. The wider study: Replicate runs used RNA from approximately 20,000 or 100,000 naive CD8 cells, which was split five ways into aliquots, and four of those aliquots were then sequenced. Study-wide results and limits: Highly expanded clone sizes could be underestimated through barcode sharing by identical TCR molecules.

The specimen sequenced was naive CD8+ T cells from blood, with Jurkat cell RNA spiked in. Documented subset: FACS-sorted CD8+CD4-CCR7+CD45RA+ naive T cells. The clonotype was recovered from a human donor in good health. Some libraries in this study had Jurkat cell RNA spiked in. The V gene is TRBV28, the J gene TRBJ1-1, with D possibly TRBD1 on 6 matching bases. The CDR3 DNA follows: TGTGCCAGCAGTTTGGACAGATTGAACACTGGAGCTTTCTTT. Protein product: CASSLDRLNTGAFF.